The clone carrying this T cell receptor (beta chain) was observed a handful of times. Arm-PCR of CDR3 regions and iRepertoire HTBI primers were the basis on which TCR beta libraries were built. TCRdb recomputed calls from the multiplex PCR reads with MiXCR, one row per CDR3 protein. The sample gives 350,000 to 400,000 distinct CDR3 sequences, about 16% of which show up once; around 20% is in the top ten. As to time point: newly diagnosed GD, antithyroid drugs for less than 3 months. Extracted PBMC RNA gave rise to the TCR library. This sample is drawn from a study of regulatory T cells in long-lasting Graves disease. Trimming removed 5 bases at V and 2 bases at J, with 15 bases between. Germline V gene sequence: CDR1 SGHRS, CDR2 YFSETQ. The CDR3 spans 15 residues. The same sample was also used in a study of T cells in Graves' hyperthyroidism and ophthalmopathy.

The clonotype originates from a woman under 30 with Graves disease. The chain recombines TRBV5-1 with TRBJ2-3; no firm D call. The sample in question was peripheral blood mononuclear cells (PBMCs), obtained at new diagnosis, from a patient treated with antithyroid drugs. The CDR3 nucleotides read TGCGCCAGCAGTCTGAGAGGATCCCACACAGATACGCAGTATTTT. This translates into CASSLRGSHTDTQYF.